What follows are 29 T cell receptor beta chains derived from one specimen sequenced in a study of PD-1 blockade in classical Hodgkin lymphoma. Time point in this sample: newly diagnosed, previously untreated cHL patient sample. Method: immunoSEQ multiplex PCR; TCRdb's copy keeps in-frame clones and lacks some. The sample lists roughly 70,000 clones, roughly 92% occurring once. The sequencing input was peripheral blood mononuclear cells (PBMCs). These receptors all stem from a human donor with classical Hodgkin lymphoma.

The CDR3 region is CASSLAGAQPQHF. The CDR3 DNA follows: TGTGCCAGCAGCTTAGCGGGAGCCCAGCCCCAGCATTTT. The chain employs TRBV7-6 and TRBJ1-5; D is unclear. Per germline, CDR1 SGHVS and CDR2 FNYEAQ. V was cut by 0 bases and J by 7 bases, with 7 bases left in between. The CDR3 has 13 amino acids.

The chain carries TRBV9 and TRBJ2-2; 7 nucleotides match TRBD1. Trimming at V came to 3 bases and at J to 0 bases, leaving 5 bases not matched to a gene. The CDR3 totals 16 residues. The germline gives CDR1 SGDLS, CDR2 YYNGEE. As DNA, the CDR3 is TGTGCCAGCAGCGGAAAGGGACAGACGAACACCGGGGAGCTGTTTTTT. The encoded protein is CASSGKGQTNTGELFF.

This chain uses TRBV2 with TRBJ1-6; D uncertain. Germline values: CDR1 SNHLY, CDR2 FYNNEI. The CDR3 is 15 amino acids. V was pared by 5 bases and J by 6 bases, with 14 bases between. CDR3 amino acids: CASSRQVKGNSPLHF. CDR3 DNA sequence: TGTGCCAGCAGTCGCCAGGTTAAGGGTAATTCACCCCTCCACTTT. Looking up the rest from reference TRBV2 and TRBJ1-6 gives the full variable domain: EPEVTQTPSHQVTQMGQEVILRCVPISNHLYFYWYRQILGQKVEFLVSFYNNEISEKSEIFDDQFSVERPDGSNFTLKIRSTKLEDSAMYFCASSRQVKGNSPLHFGNGTRLTVT.

The rearrangement uses TRBV18 and TRBJ2-7, with 10 bases fitting TRBD2. V trimming: 2 bases; J trimming: 2 bases; junction bases outside the gene matches: 3. The germline V gene has CDR1 KGHSH and CDR2 LQKENI. The CDR3 spans 15 residues. This CDR3 is CASSPGLAATYEQYF. CDR3 sequence (DNA): TGTGCCAGCTCACCAGGACTAGCGGCTACCTACGAGCAGTACTTC. Complete variable domain (other parts from reference TRBV18 and TRBJ2-7): NAGVMQNPRHLVRRRGQEARLRCSPMKGHSHVYWYRQLPEEGLKFMVYLQKENIIDESGMPKERFSAEFPKEGPSILRIQQVVRGDSAAYFCASSPGLAATYEQYFGPGTRLTVT.

V gene TRBV25-1 combines with J gene TRBJ2-7; TRBD2 matches 10 bases. Germline V gene lookup returns CDR1 MGHDK and CDR2 SYGVNS. Unmatched junction bases numbered 1, after V lost 5 bases and J lost 0 bases. This CDR3 has 14 residues. CDR3 protein: CASSPSGGSYEQYF. Here the CDR3 DNA reads TGTGCCAGCAGTCCTAGCGGGGGCTCCTACGAGCAGTACTTC.

This chain uses TRBV7-6 with TRBJ2-2; 9 bases fit TRBD2. With 2 bases clipped from V and 3 bases from J, the junction kept 1 base outside the gene matches. CDR1 SGHVS and CDR2 FNYEAQ come from the germline V gene. The CDR3 covers 15 residues. DNA of the CDR3: TGTGCCAGCAGCTTACAGCGGGGGGACACCGGGGAGCTGTTTTTT. It translates to CASSLQRGDTGELFF.

This chain links TRBV29-1 with TRBJ1-1; the D gene is possibly TRBD1 (6 bases). Germline CDR1 reads SQVTM; CDR2 reads ANQGSEA. The length of the CDR3 is 15 residues. Trimming pared 7 bases from V and 1 base from J, leaving 19 bases between. CDR3: CSGFKDSNGNTEAFF. In DNA, the CDR3 is TGCAGCGGGTTCAAGGACAGCAACGGGAACACTGAAGCTTTCTTT. The complete variable domain, with remaining parts taken from reference TRBV29-1 and TRBJ1-1, reads SAVISQKPSRDICQRGTSLTIQCQVDSQVTMMFWYRQQPGQSLTLIATANQGSEATYESGFVIDKFPISRPNLTFSTLTVSNMSPEDSSIYLCSGFKDSNGNTEAFFGQGTRLTVV.

The V gene is TRBV4-1, the J gene TRBJ1-1; a weak D match, TRBD1 (6 bases). This CDR3 contains 16 residues. Trimming took 0 bases from V and 0 from J, leaving 11 bases between them. The germline V gene encodes CDR1 MGHRA and CDR2 YSYEKL. CDR3 region: CASSQDRGHLNTEAFF. DNA of the CDR3: TGCGCCAGCAGCCAAGACAGGGGCCACCTGAACACTGAAGCTTTCTTT.

The gene calls are TRBV7-2 and TRBJ1-2, with TRBD1 matching 9 bases. This CDR3 spans 15 amino acids. V was pared by 4 bases and J by 8 bases, with 11 bases of the junction left unmatched. From germline, CDR1 is SGHTA and CDR2 FQGNSA. In DNA form, the CDR3 reads TGTGCCAGCAGCTCAACCACAGGGGGCTGGAGGGGCTACACCTTC. Amino acid sequence: CASSSTTGGWRGYTF.

Details on this clone: Other nucleotide sequences from this sample produce the same CDR3. This chain connects TRBV7-9 to TRBJ2-7; the D gene is possibly TRBD2 (6 bases). This CDR3 spans 13 amino acids. The ends were cut back, 3 bases at V and 4 bases at J, with 10 bases in the middle. Per germline, CDR1 SEHNR and CDR2 FQNEAQ (reference sequence). CDR3: CASSFAGTYEQYF. The CDR3 DNA is TGTGCCAGCAGCTTTGCAGGGACTTACGAGCAGTACTTC.

This sequence joins TRBV2 and TRBJ1-2; possible D gene TRBD1, 6 bases. This CDR3 is 15 amino acids long. Trimming shortened V by 4 bases and J by 4 bases, and 16 bases separated the two germline ends. Germline V lookup: CDR1 SNHLY, CDR2 FYNNEI. The CDR3 nucleotides are TGTGCCAGCAGTGTCATCGGACAGCTGCTCTATGGCTACACCTTC. Translated, it gives CASSVIGQLLYGYTF.

The chain has TRBV7-9 and TRBJ2-1; no firm D call. Trimming removed 5 bases at V and 0 bases at J, with 14 bases between. This CDR3 region has 16 residues. CDR1 SEHNR and CDR2 FQNEAQ come from the germline V gene (reference sequence). In DNA, the CDR3 is TGTGCCAGCAGCGACGACATAGGAAGCTCCTACAATGAGCAGTTCTTC. This codes for CASSDDIGSSYNEQFF. The entire variable domain, with the rest obtained from reference TRBV7-9 and TRBJ2-1, is as follows: DTGVSQNPRHKITKRGQNVTFRCDPISEHNRLYWYRQTLGQGPEFLTYFQNEAQLEKSRLLSDRFSAERPKGSFSTLEIQRTEQGDSAMYLCASSDDIGSSYNEQFFGPGTRLTVL.

In this sample, this clone turned up once. J is TRBJ2-3 and V is TRBV7-9, with 14 positions matching TRBD2. Germline lookup yields CDR1 SEHNR and CDR2 FQNEAQ (reference sequence). The CDR3 is made up of 16 amino acids. J was trimmed by 7 bases and V by 3 bases; bases with no gene match: 6. The CDR3 bases are TGTGCCAGCAGCTTGCCCGGGACTAGCGGGAGAAATACGCAGTATTTT. This translates into CASSLPGTSGRNTQYF.

This clone appeared once. V usage is TRBV4-1 and J usage is TRBJ2-7, with 10 nucleotides matching TRBD1. V shed 4 bases, J shed 3 bases, and the junction held 6 bases outside the gene matches. CDR1 and CDR2 from the germline V gene are MGHRA and YSYEKL. This CDR3 spans 15 amino acids. CDR3 loop: CASSRGTGEVYEQYF. In DNA, the CDR3 is TGCGCCAGCAGCCGGGGGACAGGGGAGGTCTACGAGCAGTACTTC.

The chain employs TRBV30 and TRBJ2-2; possible D gene TRBD2, 6 bases. The length of the CDR3 is 14 residues. The V end lost 5 bases, the J end lost 5 bases, and 15 bases lay between the germline ends. Germline assignment: CDR1 GTSNPN and CDR2 SVGIG (reference sequence). The CDR3 DNA sequence: TGTGCCTGGGCTACCGGGACTCTGACCGGGGAGCTGTTTTTT. Amino acids: CAWATGTLTGELFF.

The rearrangement uses TRBV7-2 and TRBJ2-5; 9 bases map to TRBD2. CDR1 and CDR2 from the germline V gene are SGHTA and FQGNSA. Trimming at V came to 2 bases and at J to 2 bases, leaving 0 bases not matched to a gene. The CDR3 is 14 amino acids. CDR3 amino acids: CASSLLAGQETQYF. Here the CDR3 DNA reads TGTGCCAGCAGCTTACTAGCGGGACAAGAGACCCAGTACTTC.

V is TRBV6-5 and J is TRBJ2-1, with D possibly being TRBD1 or TRBD2 (6 bases each). This CDR3 is 13 amino acids long. V shed 7 bases and J shed 7 bases, with 14 bases lying between them. The germline CDR1 and CDR2 sequences are MNHEY and SVGAGI. The DNA for the CDR3 is TGTGCCAGCACCCGGGGGCCGGGTAATGAGCAGTTCTTC. Translating it yields CASTRGPGNEQFF.

The V call is TRBV19, the J call TRBJ1-4; D is ambiguous. The CDR3 is 15 residues long. The germline CDR1 and CDR2 sequences are LNHDA and SQIVND (reference sequence). With 6 bases removed from V and 7 bases from J, the gap between germline ends came to 18 bases. DNA for the CDR3: TGTGCCAGTAGAGACGCTTTTAAGACCCTTGAAAAACTGTTTTTT. The encoded protein is CASRDAFKTLEKLFF.

V usage is TRBV19 and J usage is TRBJ2-7; 7 bases are a match to TRBD2. With V trimmed by 2 bases and J by 4 bases, 11 bases remained unmatched. This CDR3 has 16 residues. From germline, CDR1 is LNHDA and CDR2 SQIVND (reference sequence). Here the CDR3 reads CASSIRVRGEGYEQYF. The CDR3 nucleotides read TGTGCCAGTAGTATACGTGTACGGGGGGAAGGATACGAGCAGTACTTC.

This chain connects TRBV14 to TRBJ2-6; D uncertain. V gave up 3 bases and J gave up 2 bases, with 11 bases separating them. The CDR3 loop spans 16 amino acids. Germline assignment: CDR1 SGHDN and CDR2 FVKESK. CDR3 sequence: CASSQGSRPGANVLTF. The CDR3 DNA is TGTGCCAGCAGCCAGGGCTCTAGGCCTGGGGCCAACGTCCTGACTTTC.

The rearrangement joins TRBV7-9 to TRBJ1-5; possibly TRBD1 for D (5 bases). CDR3 size: 16 residues. CDR1 is SEHNR, CDR2 FQNEAQ, per germline (reference sequence). Between the trimmed V and J ends, which lost 1 base and 3 bases, there was a span of 13 bases. CDR3 in DNA: TGTGCCAGCAGCTTAGGTCCAGGGTTGGTCAATCAGCCCCAGCATTTT. This encodes CASSLGPGLVNQPQHF.

The chain combines TRBV7-3 with TRBJ2-5; D possibly corresponds to TRBD2 (5 bases). Deletions cut 2 bases from V and 3 bases from J, with 7 bases between. CDR1 is SGHTA, CDR2 FQGTGA, per germline. CDR3 size: 13 residues. In DNA, the CDR3 is TGTGCCAGCAGCTTAGGACTCAAAGAGACCCAGTACTTC. The encoded protein is CASSLGLKETQYF.

This rearrangement joins TRBV2 to TRBJ1-2, with D unclear. The CDR3 has 12 amino acids. Germline CDR1 reads SNHLY; CDR2 reads FYNNEI. Trimming stripped 8 bases from V and 6 bases from J, with 13 bases between. The CDR3 is CASLLGGHGYTF. CDR3 in DNA: TGTGCCAGCCTCCTTGGAGGTCATGGCTACACCTTC.

CDR3 region: CASSLRDGGGITYTF. CDR3 DNA sequence: TGTGCCAGCAGCTTACGCGATGGGGGAGGAATTACCTACACCTTC. V gene TRBV7-2 combines with J gene TRBJ1-2, with D maybe TRBD1 (5 bases). Germline loops: CDR1 SGHTA, CDR2 FQGNSA. Trimming pared 2 bases from V and 10 bases from J, leaving 20 bases between. This CDR3 contains 15 residues.

The chain recombines TRBV19 with TRBJ1-2; 7 nucleotides match TRBD1. The CDR3 length is 14 residues. Germline V gene lookup returns CDR1 LNHDA and CDR2 SQIVND (reference sequence). V dropped 6 bases and J dropped 6; count of bases not matched to a gene: 10. Written as DNA, the CDR3 is TGTGCCAGTAGCCCTGGGGGGCAGGGGGATGGCTACACCTTC. This gives the protein CASSPGGQGDGYTF.

Only one count was recorded for this clone. The V gene is TRBV10-1, the J gene TRBJ1-4, with a weak D call TRBD1 (6 bases). The CDR3 runs to 15 residues. The V end was cut by 9 bases, the J end by 4 bases, with 18 bases between. From germline, CDR1 is WNHNN and CDR2 SYGVQD (reference sequence). CDR3 coding DNA: TGCGCCAGGTTGGGGACACAGGGTCTTAATGAAAAACTGTTTTTT. As protein: CARLGTQGLNEKLFF.

The rearrangement links TRBV7-2 to TRBJ2-5, with unresolved D. The germline CDR1 and CDR2 sequences are SGHTA and FQGNSA. This CDR3 is 15 amino acids long. Trimming took off 0 bases at V and 1 base at J, with 9 bases between the two ends. CDR3 amino acids: CASSLAGAIQETQYF. CDR3 bases: TGTGCCAGCAGCTTAGCCGGCGCGATCCAAGAGACCCAGTACTTC.

This clone appeared a few times. This rearrangement joins TRBV2 to TRBJ2-7, with D tentatively TRBD1 (6 bases). The CDR3 totals 12 residues. CDR1 and CDR2 (germline): SNHLY, FYNNEI. V was shortened by 2 bases and J by 4 bases, with 6 bases between the two germline ends. The CDR3 loop is CASSERGYEQYF. The CDR3 DNA reads TGTGCCAGCAGTGAAAGGGGGTACGAGCAGTACTTC.

The chain uses TRBV29-1 and TRBJ2-2; 7 nucleotides agree with TRBD1. In germline, CDR1 is SQVTM, CDR2 ANQGSEA. This CDR3 region has 14 residues. V was clipped by 4 bases and J by 1 base; unmatched bases: 3. The CDR3 DNA reads TGCAGCGTTGCAAGGGACAGGAACACCGGGGAGCTGTTTTTT. Translating it yields CSVARDRNTGELFF.